The clone carrying this T cell receptor beta chain was seen many times. As yet, its antigen is unknown. The V end was cut by 2 bases, the J end by 2 bases, with 10 bases between. This CDR3 comprises 14 residues. The germline CDR1 and CDR2 sequences are MNHNS and SASEGT. The record originates from a study of T cell repertoires in cytomegalovirus infection. TCRdb processed the reads anew with MiXCR; each CDR3 protein has one entry. The sample holds about 130,000 distinct CDR3 sequences; roughly 32% are singletons and the top ten take roughly 50%. This specimen consisted of CD8+ T cells from cultured PBMCs, obtained from culture after CMV antigen stimulation. The genes are TRBV6-1 and TRBJ2-7, with D possibly being TRBD2 (7 bases). The receptor's source is a human donor in good health (CMV status not recorded). Some clones in this sample may be carry-over from other donors' samples. The CDR3 nucleotides are TGTGCCAGCAGTGAACGGGGGGCAACCTACGAGCAGTACTTC. Amino acids: CASSERGATYEQYF.